These 6 T cell receptor beta chains were all obtained from the same sample, sequenced in a study of cytomegalovirus exposure and HLA in healthy donors. PCR primers comprised 60 Vbeta and 13 Jbeta primers. Clones were sequenced by immunoSEQ multiplex PCR, and TCRdb holds only the in-frame ones, with some missing. This sample has fewer than 250,000 clones; 76% occur once, and the top ten carry 0.63%. The sequenced material came from PBMCs. These receptors originate from a young man in good health and CMV-seronegative.

For this clone: At one end the junction does not follow the germline gene, possibly because of a read error. The chain is built from TRBV7-9 and TRBJ1-2; 12 nucleotides agree with TRBD1. Germline-derived CDR1 and CDR2 are SEHNR and FQNEAQ (reference sequence). The length of the CDR3 is 11 residues. CDR3 coding DNA: TGTGCCAGCAGCTCGGGACAGGGGGCCAGCTTC. Encoded protein: CASSSGQGASF.

A word on this clone: Other DNA sequences from this sample encode an identical CDR3 as well. This chain uses TRBV7-9 with TRBJ2-7; perhaps TRBD1 as D (6 bases). The V gene lost 2 bases and the J gene lost 0 bases, with 8 bases spanning the gap. From germline, CDR1 is SEHNR and CDR2 FQNEAQ (reference sequence). The CDR3 loop spans 14 amino acids. This CDR3 reads CASSLQQGSYEQYF. CDR3 sequence (DNA): TGTGCCAGCAGCTTACAACAGGGCTCCTACGAGCAGTACTTC.

The chain uses TRBV11-2 and TRBJ2-3; D possibly corresponds to TRBD1 (5 bases). The CDR3 loop spans 17 amino acids. V dropped 5 bases and J dropped 2 bases, with 20 bases sitting between them. CDR1 and CDR2 from the germline V gene are SGHAT and FQNNGV. Written as DNA, the CDR3 is TGTGCCAGCAGCGGCCCCCTCCTCAGGGTTGTCACAGATACGCAGTATTTT. Translation gives CASSGPLLRVVTDTQYF.

This clone was found once. The chain recombines TRBV5-1 with TRBJ2-7; 9 bases line up with TRBD2. There are 15 residues in the CDR3. V lost 0 bases to trimming and J lost 3 bases; unmatched junction nucleotides: 4. The germline V gene has CDR1 SGHRS and CDR2 YFSETQ. CDR3: CASSLVAGDNYEQYF. CDR3 sequence (DNA): TGCGCCAGCAGCTTGGTAGCGGGAGATAACTACGAGCAGTACTTC.

CDR3 sequence: CASSFRGTYGYTF. The CDR3 DNA sequence: TGTGCCAGCAGTTTCAGGGGCACCTATGGCTACACCTTC. This sequence joins TRBV27 and TRBJ1-2; D may be TRBD1 (6 bases). The CDR3 is 13 residues long. The ends were cut back, 3 bases at V and 4 bases at J, with 9 bases in the middle. CDR1 is MNHEY and CDR2 is SMNVEV in the germline V gene (reference sequence).

This clone was recorded a few times. The V and J genes are TRBV5-1 and TRBJ2-3; the D is unclear. V dropped 1 base and J dropped 3 bases, with 6 bases sitting between them. Germline assignment: CDR1 SGHRS and CDR2 YFSETQ. The CDR3 sequence is 13 residues long. CDR3 protein: CASSLISTDTQYF. The CDR3 DNA is TGCGCCAGCAGCTTGATTTCGACAGATACGCAGTATTTT.